Following are 29 T cell receptor beta chains from one sample sequenced in a study of cytomegalovirus exposure and HLA in healthy donors. 60 Vbeta and 13 Jbeta primers were used in PCR. Here immunoSEQ multiplex PCR was the method, and the copy in TCRdb shows in-frame clones only, minus some. Among some 56,000 clones, roughly 53% were seen once, and the ten largest hold about 12%. The sequenced sample was PBMCs. These receptor sequences come from a human donor in good health.

The chain links TRBV5-4 to TRBJ2-2; TRBD1 agrees at 7 bases. The ends lost 2 bases at V and 5 bases at J; junction bases unmatched: 3. Germline assignment: CDR1 SGHNT and CDR2 YYREEE (reference sequence). The CDR3 length is 14 residues. The CDR3 nucleotides are TGTGCCAGCAGCTTCACAGGGGTTACCGGGGAGCTGTTTTTT. Translation gives CASSFTGVTGELFF.

This clone was observed a few times. As DNA, the CDR3 is TGTGCCAGCAGCTCTAATAGCGGGACGGATACAATGAAGCAGTTCTTC. Its translation is CASSSNSGTDTMKQFF. The chain carries TRBV7-9 and TRBJ2-1, with 8 bases matching TRBD2. CDR1 is SEHNR, CDR2 FQNEAQ, per germline (reference sequence). The V gene end was trimmed by 4 bases and the J gene end by 11 bases; junction bases not matched to a gene: 16. The CDR3 extends over 16 amino acids.

The chain employs TRBV27 and TRBJ2-7; TRBD1 agrees at 11 bases. V lost 4 bases, J lost 3 bases, and 14 bases stayed unmatched. Germline V CDR1 and CDR2: MNHEY, SMNVEV (reference sequence). This CDR3 region has 18 residues. The CDR3, as DNA: TGTGCCAGCAGTTCTCGGACAGGGGGCTCCTTTCAGGTCTACGAGCAGTACTTC. It yields the protein CASSSRTGGSFQVYEQYF.

Concerning this clone: The junction departs from germline at one end; a sequencing error may be responsible. The genes are TRBV7-9 and TRBJ1-1, with 7 nucleotides matching TRBD1. Germline V gene sequence: CDR1 SEHNR, CDR2 FQNEAQ (reference sequence). The CDR3 totals 16 residues. The CDR3, as DNA: TGTTCCAGCAGCCCGGCGCGAACAGGGGCAAACACTGAAGCTTTCTTT. Translated, it gives CSSSPARTGANTEAFF.

The V and J genes are TRBV18 and TRBJ1-6; perhaps TRBD1 as D (6 bases). The CDR3 is made up of 15 amino acids. V was clipped by 1 base and J by 6 bases, with 10 bases between them. Germline V gives CDR1 KGHSH, CDR2 LQKENI. The DNA for the CDR3 is TGTGCCAGCTCACCACTTCAGGGGCCTAATTCACCCCTCCACTTT. This encodes CASSPLQGPNSPLHF. Filled out from reference TRBV18 and TRBJ1-6, the complete variable domain reads NAGVMQNPRHLVRRRGQEARLRCSPMKGHSHVYWYRQLPEEGLKFMVYLQKENIIDESGMPKERFSAEFPKEGPSILRIQQVVRGDSAAYFCASSPLQGPNSPLHFGNGTRLTVT.

The V gene is TRBV11-2, the J gene TRBJ2-5, with D perhaps TRBD1 (5 bases). This CDR3 spans 13 amino acids. Between the trimmed V and J ends, which lost 8 bases and 5 bases, there was a span of 15 bases. Germline assignment: CDR1 SGHAT and CDR2 FQNNGV. The CDR3 is CASGAAPWETQYF. For the CDR3, the DNA is TGTGCCAGCGGGGCGGCCCCGTGGGAGACCCAGTACTTC.

The chain carries TRBV19 and TRBJ1-1; no definite D call. The CDR3 contains 13 residues. The V gene lost 1 base and the J gene lost 6 bases, with 9 bases spanning the gap. The germline CDR1 and CDR2 sequences are LNHDA and SQIVND (reference sequence). Here the CDR3 DNA reads TGTGCCAGTAGTATAGGAGGGCTTTCTGAAGCTTTCTTT. This encodes CASSIGGLSEAFF.

This sequence joins TRBV18 and TRBJ2-1; 13 bases agree with TRBD2. V trimming: 2 bases; J trimming: 7 bases; junction bases outside the gene matches: 5. The CDR3 length is 16 residues. Germline CDR1 KGHSH, CDR2 LQKENI. CDR3 amino acids: CASSPSLAGGQNEQFF. The CDR3 coding sequence is TGTGCCAGCTCACCATCACTAGCGGGGGGGCAAAATGAGCAGTTCTTC.

This chain connects TRBV5-1 to TRBJ1-2; TRBD1 matches 9 bases. CDR3 size: 15 residues. Germline lookup yields CDR1 SGHRS and CDR2 YFSETQ. V lost 2 bases, J lost 7 bases, and 9 bases stayed unmatched. The CDR3 DNA reads TGCGCCAGCAGCTTTACAGGGGGCGAAGGTCGTGGCTACACCTTC. Protein product: CASSFTGGEGRGYTF.

The chain is built from TRBV6-6 and TRBJ1-1, with D hard to call. CDR3 length equals 13 residues. V lost 7 bases and J lost 4, with 13 bases in between. Germline CDR1 reads MNHNY; CDR2 reads SVGAGI (reference sequence). The CDR3 DNA is TGTGCCAGCACCTACGCGGAGGTCACTGAAGCTTTCTTT. Protein: CASTYAEVTEAFF.

A note on this clone: Germline and junction disagree at one end, which may indicate a read error. The chain couples TRBV7-7 to TRBJ2-5; TRBD2 agrees at 9 bases. CDR1 and CDR2 (germline): SSHAT, FNYEAQ (reference sequence). The CDR3 extends over 18 amino acids. The CDR3 bases are TGTGCTAGCAGTGAACGTACAGCGGGGGGCCTCGGAAAGGAGACCCAGTACTTC. Protein: CASSERTAGGLGKETQYF.

This clone was observed a handful of times. The rearrangement uses TRBV2 and TRBJ1-1; perhaps TRBD1 as D (5 bases). CDR1 SNHLY and CDR2 FYNNEI come from the germline V gene. V was cut by 4 bases and J by 1 base, with 13 bases left in between. The CDR3 length is 15 residues. CDR3 in amino acids: CASSVGGTQNTEAFF. CDR3 nucleotides: TGTGCCAGCAGTGTTGGAGGGACCCAGAACACTGAAGCTTTCTTT.

The V and J genes are TRBV13 and TRBJ1-3; D ambiguous. The CDR3 has 16 residues. The V gene lost 2 bases and the J gene lost 0 bases, with 11 bases spanning the gap. Germline V gene lookup returns CDR1 PRHDT and CDR2 FYEKMQ (reference sequence). This chain's CDR3 is CASSLLRANSGNTIYF. CDR3 nucleotide sequence: TGTGCCAGCAGCTTATTGAGAGCGAACTCTGGAAACACCATATATTTT.

The chain employs TRBV7-3 and TRBJ2-1, with TRBD2 as a possible D gene (7 bases). V was pared by 2 bases and J by 6 bases, with 14 bases between. This CDR3 has 15 amino acids. Germline lookup yields CDR1 SGHTA and CDR2 FQGTGA. For the CDR3, the DNA is TGTGCCAGCAGCTTAGGGGGGGGCCTGTCCAATGAGCAGTTCTTC. Protein sequence: CASSLGGGLSNEQFF.

The CDR3 DNA follows: TGTGCCAGCAGTGGGGAAGGGAGTGAGCAGTTCTTC. This sequence encodes CASSGEGSEQFF. The chain recombines TRBV2 with TRBJ2-1, with D perhaps matching TRBD2 (5 bases). V lost 4 bases and J lost 9, with 10 bases in between. CDR3 size: 12 residues. Germline V gene lookup returns CDR1 SNHLY and CDR2 FYNNEI.

The chain is built from TRBV4-2 and TRBJ2-7; no clear D. Germline CDR1 is LGHNA and CDR2 is YNFKEQ. This CDR3 spans 16 amino acids. Trimming took 0 bases from V and 1 from J, leaving 13 bases between them. The CDR3 spells CASSQETAIGSYEQYF. The CDR3 DNA sequence: TGTGCCAGCAGCCAAGAAACAGCTATAGGATCCTACGAGCAGTACTTC.

The CDR3 loop reads CASSTLAGRTYEQYF. The CDR3 coding sequence is TGTGCCAGCAGCACACTAGCGGGGCGAACCTACGAGCAGTACTTC. The chain carries TRBV5-4 and TRBJ2-7; TRBD2 agrees at 10 bases. Germline loops: CDR1 SGHNT, CDR2 YYREEE (reference sequence). The ends lost 4 bases at V and 2 bases at J; junction bases unmatched: 6. CDR3 length: 15 amino acids.

The sample holds one count of this clone. The rearrangement joins TRBV7-3 to TRBJ2-1; D not resolved. Germline values: CDR1 SGHTA, CDR2 FQGTGA. Trimming removed 1 base at V and 1 base at J, with 8 bases between. The CDR3 loop spans 15 amino acids. The DNA for the CDR3 is TGTGCCAGCAGCTTAAGAGGCGGATCCTACAATGAGCAGTTCTTC. Protein product: CASSLRGGSYNEQFF.

Remarks on this clone: Other DNA sequences in this specimen translate into the identical CDR3. Here the CDR3 DNA reads TGTGCCAGCAGCTCTCCGGGACAGGGCTCCTACGAGCAGTACTTC. It yields the protein CASSSPGQGSYEQYF. V gene TRBV7-2 combines with J gene TRBJ2-7; TRBD1 matches at 9 bases. CDR3 length: 15 residues. Losses at the gene ends were 4 bases for V and 0 bases for J; bases not matched to a gene: 4. Germline-derived CDR1 and CDR2 are SGHTA and FQGNSA. Complete variable domain (other parts from reference TRBV7-2 and TRBJ2-7): GAGVSQSPSNKVTEKGKDVELRCDPISGHTALYWYRQSLGQGLEFLIYFQGNSAPDKSGLPSDRFSAERTGGSVSTLTIQRTQQEDSAVYLCASSSPGQGSYEQYFGPGTRLTVT.

This chain links TRBV6-1 with TRBJ1-3; perhaps TRBD1 as D (5 bases). Per germline, CDR1 MNHNS and CDR2 SASEGT. The CDR3 is 18 amino acids. V lost 1 base to trimming and J lost 2 bases, with 18 bases between them. The CDR3 spells CASSEEMKGVRTGNTIYF. Here the CDR3 DNA reads TGTGCCAGCAGTGAAGAAATGAAAGGGGTGAGGACTGGAAACACCATATATTTT.

This clone was found a few times. The J gene is TRBJ2-1, the V gene TRBV6-1; weak D call: TRBD2 (6 bases). The CDR3 is made up of 14 amino acids. The germline CDR1 and CDR2 sequences are MNHNS and SASEGT. V was shortened by 2 bases and J by 15 bases, with 20 bases between the two germline ends. The CDR3 here is CASSERGGTGDLFF. The CDR3 DNA reads TGTGCCAGCAGTGAAAGGGGTGGGACGGGGGATTTGTTCTTC.

The gene calls are TRBV4-1 and TRBJ1-3; D is unclear. CDR3 size: 15 residues. Trimming left V 4 bases short and J 0 bases short, with 10 bases between. The germline CDR1 and CDR2 sequences are MGHRA and YSYEKL. CDR3 in amino acids: CASSPAGISGNTIYF. CDR3 nucleotide sequence: TGCGCCAGCAGCCCAGCAGGAATCTCTGGAAACACCATATATTTT.

There are a few counts of this clone. The chain has TRBV18 and TRBJ1-5; 9 bases are a match to TRBD1. This CDR3 spans 15 amino acids. The germline CDR1 and CDR2 sequences are KGHSH and LQKENI. The ends lost 5 bases at V and 3 bases at J; junction bases unmatched: 5. This CDR3 is CASSAGQGYNQPQHF. The CDR3 DNA reads TGTGCCAGCTCAGCCGGACAGGGGTACAATCAGCCCCAGCATTTT.

This clone has just a few counts. The chain links TRBV5-8 to TRBJ1-5; 9 bases fit TRBD1. Trimming cost V 4 bases and J 5 bases; bases outside gene matches: 1. This CDR3 has 13 amino acids. The V gene's germline CDR1 is SGHTS and CDR2 YDEGEE. The CDR3 DNA reads TGTGCCAGCAGCCGGGACAGGGATCAGCCCCAGCATTTT. Translated, it gives CASSRDRDQPQHF.

Worth noting for this clone: The same CDR3 can be traced to other DNA sequences in this sample. This chain connects TRBV30 to TRBJ1-1, with D unresolved. Germline lookup yields CDR1 GTSNPN and CDR2 SVGIG (reference sequence). V was trimmed by 2 bases and J by 0 bases, leaving 13 bases between them. The CDR3 loop spans 15 amino acids. The CDR3 nucleotides are TGTGCCTGGAGTCGTTCGGGAGTAATGAACACTGAAGCTTTCTTT. Its translation: CAWSRSGVMNTEAFF.

For this clone: The CDR3 does not end in the conserved phenylalanine or tryptophan, so this is likely a read error. The chain recombines TRBV7-9 with TRBJ2-7; 8 bases fit TRBD2. Germline values: CDR1 SEHNR, CDR2 FQNEAQ (reference sequence). V lost 5 bases, J lost 2 bases, and 8 bases stayed unmatched. CDR3 length: 15 residues. The CDR3 sequence: CASSHSGGRTYEQYL. DNA for the CDR3: TGTGCCAGCAGCCACAGCGGGGGCCGCACCTACGAGCAGTACCTC.

This clone was counted between two and nine times. V is TRBV6-5 and J is TRBJ1-5; D is ambiguous. Per germline, CDR1 MNHEY and CDR2 SVGAGI. The ends were cut back, 7 bases at V and 0 bases at J, with 13 bases in the middle. The CDR3 extends over 15 amino acids. CDR3 bases: TGTGCCAGCATCTTTAGTAGAACTAGCAATCAGCCCCAGCATTTT. Amino acid sequence: CASIFSRTSNQPQHF.

The CDR3 coding sequence is TGTGCCAGCAGCTTCGGGGGGCCCCGCGGAGATACGCAGTATTTT. It encodes CASSFGGPRGDTQYF. The rearrangement joins TRBV7-3 to TRBJ2-3, with a tentative D call TRBD2 (7 bases). Germline values: CDR1 SGHTA, CDR2 FQGTGA. V was shortened by 3 bases and J by 5 bases, with 15 bases between the two germline ends. The CDR3 totals 15 residues.

Only a few counts were recorded for this clone. The chain is built from TRBV25-1 and TRBJ2-2; D may be TRBD1 (6 bases). Germline V gives CDR1 MGHDK, CDR2 SYGVNS. Trimming removed 3 bases at V and 0 bases at J, with 11 bases between. This CDR3 has 16 residues. CDR3 protein: CASSDRDTTNTGELFF. CDR3 bases: TGTGCCAGCAGTGATCGGGACACAACGAACACCGGGGAGCTGTTTTTT.